Shown below are 16 T cell receptor beta chains from a single sample sequenced in a study of PD-1 blockade in mismatch repair-deficient tumors. Clones were sequenced by immunoSEQ multiplex PCR, and TCRdb holds only the in-frame ones, with some missing. The data hold under 40,000 clones, with 75% to 90% observed a single time. The sequenced sample was PBMCs, obtained roughly 40 weeks after starting pembrolizumab. These receptors were taken from an adult with mismatch repair-deficient cancer.

The chain links TRBV6-1 to TRBJ1-6; a possible D gene is TRBD1 (5 bases). The CDR3 totals 15 residues. Germline assignment: CDR1 MNHNS and CDR2 SASEGT. Trimming removed 2 bases from V and 10 bases from J, with 15 bases in between. The CDR3 DNA follows: TGTGCCAGCAGTGAAAGGGGCCCGCGAGGATCACCCCTCCACTTT. Protein sequence: CASSERGPRGSPLHF.

J is TRBJ1-5 and V is TRBV19; TRBD1 might be the D (5 bases). In germline, CDR1 is LNHDA, CDR2 SQIVND (reference sequence). The CDR3 loop spans 17 amino acids. V was trimmed by 6 bases and J by 0 bases, leaving 18 bases between them. The chain's CDR3 is CASSTPTVTYSNQPQHF. The DNA of the CDR3 is TGTGCCAGTAGCACGCCGACAGTAACTTATAGCAATCAGCCCCAGCATTTT.

This clone was found once. The V and J genes are TRBV7-2 and TRBJ2-1, with 8 positions matching TRBD1. The germline CDR1 and CDR2 sequences are SGHTA and FQGNSA. This CDR3 contains 13 residues. Trimming removed 6 bases from V and 9 bases from J; junction bases left unmatched: 7. CDR3 nucleotides: TGTGCCAGCAGTTACGACAGGGGCGGTGAGCAGTTCTTC. Translating it yields CASSYDRGGEQFF.

The chain couples TRBV30 to TRBJ2-3; tentative D call: TRBD2 (6 bases). V lost 0 bases and J lost 4, with 14 bases in between. In germline, CDR1 is GTSNPN, CDR2 SVGIG (reference sequence). This CDR3 spans 15 amino acids. CDR3 nucleotide sequence: TGTGCCTGGAGTGTTGGGGGGACGGGCGCAGATACGCAGTATTTT. Residues: CAWSVGGTGADTQYF.

V gene TRBV5-1 combines with J gene TRBJ1-1; D not resolved. CDR1 is SGHRS and CDR2 is YFSETQ in the germline V gene. Trimming shortened V by 1 base and J by 2 bases, and 9 bases separated the two germline ends. The CDR3 runs 14 residues. The CDR3 nucleotides are TGCGCCAGCAGCTTGCGGTTGATTAACACTGAAGCTTTCTTT. This translates into CASSLRLINTEAFF.

The gene calls are TRBV9 and TRBJ2-6; 8 bases are shared with TRBD1. The CDR3 is 18 residues long. Germline-derived CDR1 and CDR2 are SGDLS and YYNGEE. The V segment lost 0 bases and the J segment 0 bases; nucleotides outside the gene matches: 5. CDR3 DNA sequence: TGTGCCAGCAGCGTAGAGGACAGGGCGAGCTCTGGGGCCAACGTCCTGACTTTC. Translating it yields CASSVEDRASSGANVLTF.

The rearrangement joins TRBV4-1 to TRBJ2-2; TRBD1 aligns across 10 bases. CDR1 MGHRA and CDR2 YSYEKL come from the germline V gene. With 1 base clipped from V and 1 base from J, the junction kept 6 bases outside the gene matches. The CDR3 contains 18 residues. DNA of the CDR3: TGCGCCAGCAGCCAAGCTTATCGGGACAGGGGGAACACCGGGGAGCTGTTTTTT. It is translated as CASSQAYRDRGNTGELFF.

The CDR3 loop is CASSSFSGGTEAFF. In DNA form, the CDR3 reads TGTGCCAGCAGCTCTTTCTCAGGGGGCACTGAAGCTTTCTTT. The V gene is TRBV11-2, the J gene TRBJ1-1; 7 nucleotides align to TRBD1. CDR1 is SGHAT and CDR2 is FQNNGV in the germline V gene. This CDR3 spans 14 amino acids. V shed 4 bases, J shed 4 bases, and the junction held 6 bases outside the gene matches.

This chain joins TRBV7-3 and TRBJ2-1, with D unresolved. Germline assignment: CDR1 SGHTA and CDR2 FQGTGA. V was pared by 5 bases and J by 0 bases, with 14 bases between. CDR3 length equals 16 residues. CDR3 nucleotides: TGTGCCAGCAGCCGCAGCGCAACAAGCTCCTACAATGAGCAGTTCTTC. Its translation is CASSRSATSSYNEQFF.

The chain combines TRBV7-6 with TRBJ1-1; 7 bases fit TRBD1. V lost 0 bases and J lost 5; bases outside the gene matches: 3. CDR3 length equals 14 residues. Germline CDR1 SGHVS, CDR2 FNYEAQ. The CDR3 DNA is TGTGCCAGCAGCTTAGCACCGGGACAGACTGAAGCTTTCTTT. Translation: CASSLAPGQTEAFF.

V is TRBV4-1 and J is TRBJ1-1; the match to TRBD1 covers 12 bases. Trimming took 3 bases from V and 4 from J; bases not matched to a gene: 6. Germline CDR1 and CDR2: MGHRA and YSYEKL. This CDR3 has 16 residues. The CDR3 region has the DNA TGCGCCAGCAGCCAGGCCGGGACAGGGGGCCGCACTGAAGCTTTCTTT. Its protein is CASSQAGTGGRTEAFF.

The rearrangement uses TRBV25-1 and TRBJ2-1; D may be TRBD1 (6 bases). Germline V gene sequence: CDR1 MGHDK, CDR2 SYGVNS. The CDR3 length is 14 residues. The ends were cut back, 4 bases at V and 3 bases at J, with 10 bases in the middle. DNA of the CDR3: TGTGCCAGCAGTGCGGACAGAGACTACAATGAGCAGTTCTTC. It specifies CASSADRDYNEQFF.

The chain couples TRBV7-2 to TRBJ2-3; D is ambiguous. CDR3 length: 13 amino acids. The germline V gene encodes CDR1 SGHTA and CDR2 FQGNSA. V was cut by 4 bases and J by 1 base, with 6 bases left in between. The CDR3 nucleotides read TGTGCCAGCAGCTCCCCGGGCACAGATACGCAGTATTTT. Translation gives CASSSPGTDTQYF.

The chain couples TRBV28 to TRBJ1-5; tentatively, D is TRBD1 (6 bases). Germline loops: CDR1 MDHEN, CDR2 SYDVKM. The V end lost 7 bases, the J end lost 6 bases, and 34 bases lay between the germline ends. The CDR3 covers 20 residues. The CDR3 sequence: CASTVLGALAGVGLGQPQHF. The CDR3 DNA is TGTGCCAGCACAGTTTTGGGGGCGTTGGCAGGGGTTGGACTGGGTCAGCCCCAGCATTTT. The full variable domain, with the rest looked up from reference TRBV28 and TRBJ1-5, is DVKVTQSSRYLVKRTGEKVFLECVQDMDHENMFWYRQDPGLGLRLIYFSYDVKMKEKGDIPEGYSVSREKKERFSLILESASTNQTSMYLCASTVLGALAGVGLGQPQHFGDGTRLSIL.

This chain connects TRBV7-6 to TRBJ2-7, with 14 nucleotides matching TRBD2. The germline V gene encodes CDR1 SGHVS and CDR2 FNYEAQ. Trimming removed 5 bases from V and 3 bases from J; junction bases left unmatched: 6. The CDR3 runs to 16 residues. CDR3 sequence: CASSTGTSGSLYEQYF. The CDR3 nucleotides are TGTGCCAGCAGCACCGGGACTAGCGGGAGCCTCTACGAGCAGTACTTC.

This clone was seen more than once but under ten times. The V call is TRBV6-5, the J call TRBJ2-5, with TRBD1 identical over 7 bases. Germline-derived CDR1 and CDR2 are MNHEY and SVGAGI. The CDR3 totals 14 residues. Unmatched junction bases numbered 6, after V lost 6 bases and J lost 2 bases. CDR3 region: CASRVDRDQETQYF. CDR3 nucleotide sequence: TGTGCCAGCAGAGTAGACAGGGATCAAGAGACCCAGTACTTC.